Here is one T cell receptor (beta chain) with its context. As yet, its antigen is unknown. A sample-barcoded 5' primer and a J-beta primer mix were used in a second PCR of about 7 to 12 cycles. Each CDR3 protein is one row after TCRdb ran MiXCR on the 5' RACE reads. The sample yields roughly 930,000 distinct CDR3 sequences, roughly 43% seen once. The sample originates from a study of blood T cells in healthy people across ages. Study information: The template switching approach captured approximately one barcoded beta molecule for every two T cells.

This CDR3 contains 18 residues. V gave up 0 bases and J gave up 6 bases, with 21 bases separating them. Germline CDR1 is KGHDR and CDR2 is SFDVKD. Total RNA, at least 5 micrograms per sample, came from PBMCs. Notes on the study in general: Diversity of TCR beta per million T cells declined in a roughly linear way with age.

Sequences were obtained from blood. This clonotype was sampled from a young man in good health. The chain joins TRBV24-1 to TRBJ2-3, with D tentatively TRBD2 (5 bases). CDR3 sequence: CATSDLKAREGPPDTQYF. In DNA form, the CDR3 reads TGTGCCACCAGTGATTTGAAGGCGCGAGAGGGCCCCCCGGATACGCAGTATTTT.